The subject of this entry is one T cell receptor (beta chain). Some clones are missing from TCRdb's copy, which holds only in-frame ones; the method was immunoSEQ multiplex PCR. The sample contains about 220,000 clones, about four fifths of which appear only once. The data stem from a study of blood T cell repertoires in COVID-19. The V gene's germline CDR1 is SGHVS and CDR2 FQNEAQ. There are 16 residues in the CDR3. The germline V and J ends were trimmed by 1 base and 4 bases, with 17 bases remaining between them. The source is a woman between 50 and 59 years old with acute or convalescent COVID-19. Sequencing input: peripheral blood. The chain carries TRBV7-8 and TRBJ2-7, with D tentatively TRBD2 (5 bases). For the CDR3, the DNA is TGTGCCAGCAGCTTAGGAGTATCGACTATTGGGTACGAGCAGTACTTC. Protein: CASSLGVSTIGYEQYF. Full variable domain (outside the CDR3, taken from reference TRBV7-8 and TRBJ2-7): GAGVSQSPRYKVAKRGQDVALRCDPISGHVSLFWYQQALGQGPEFLTYFQNEAQLDKSGLPSDRFFAERPEGSVSTLKIQRTQQEDSAVYLCASSLGVSTIGYEQYFGPGTRLTVT.